A single sample gave rise to the 9 T cell receptor beta chains below, sequenced in a study of T cell repertoires in aging, cancer and after chemotherapy. Rearranged V-D-J TRB sequences were amplified with a mixed TRB-A/B primer pool. TCRdb ran MiXCR on the multiplex PCR reads and lists one entry per CDR3 protein. This sample has 4,000 to 4,500 distinct CDR3 sequences; around a quarter occur once, and the top ten carry 33%. Peripheral blood genomic DNA, not sorted cells or RNA, was the template. The sequenced material came from blood. The receptors were gathered from a human donor with a blood cancer.

The chain carries TRBV7-2 and TRBJ2-7; 10 bases map to TRBD2. This CDR3 is built from 17 residues. The trim removed 2 bases at V and 7 bases at J, leaving 14 bases unmatched. The germline V gene encodes CDR1 SGHTA and CDR2 FQGNSA. CDR3 bases: TGTGCCAGCAGCTTATCTGCCCTAGCGGGAGAACGGGGGGAGCAGTACTTC. This gives the protein CASSLSALAGERGEQYF.

The chain couples TRBV5-6 to TRBJ1-1; 9 nucleotides match TRBD1. CDR3 size: 14 residues. Unmatched junction bases numbered 4, after V lost 4 bases and J lost 3 bases. Germline lookup yields CDR1 SGHDT and CDR2 YYEEEE. This CDR3 is CASSRGQGYTEAFF. The CDR3 coding sequence is TGTGCCAGCAGCCGCGGACAGGGGTACACTGAAGCTTTCTTT.

There are a few counts of this clonotype. The rearrangement links TRBV27 to TRBJ2-5; the match to TRBD2 covers 9 bases. The CDR3 is 16 amino acids. The germline V gene encodes CDR1 MNHEY and CDR2 SMNVEV (reference sequence). The junction had 9 bases not matched to a gene; V was cut back by 2 bases and J by 5 bases. CDR3 amino acids: CASSLDGSGSGETQYF. The CDR3 region has the DNA TGTGCCAGCAGTTTAGATGGTAGCGGGAGCGGGGAGACCCAGTACTTC.

This clonotype came up a few times. The gene calls are TRBV7-2 and TRBJ2-3; 14 bases match TRBD2. Trimming removed 5 bases from V and 6 bases from J; junction bases left unmatched: 7. CDR3 length: 16 residues. CDR1 SGHTA and CDR2 FQGNSA come from the germline V gene. As DNA, the CDR3 is TGTGCCAGCAGCCCGACGGGACTAGCGGGAGTTGATACGCAGTATTTT. This gives the protein CASSPTGLAGVDTQYF. The full variable domain, in which reference TRBV7-2 and TRBJ2-3 provide the parts outside the CDR3, is GAGVSQSPSNKVTEKGKDVELRCDPISGHTALYWYRQSLGQGLEFLIYFQGNSAPDKSGLPSDRFSAERTGGSVSTLTIQRTQQEDSAVYLCASSPTGLAGVDTQYFGPGTRLTVL.

Relative to its sample, this clonotype is medium-sized. The chain joins TRBV11-2 to TRBJ2-7; the match to TRBD1 covers 10 bases. From germline, CDR1 is SGHAT and CDR2 FQNNGV. The V gene end was trimmed by 0 bases and the J gene end by 2 bases; junction bases not matched to a gene: 1. This CDR3 has 15 residues. The CDR3 loop is CASSLEGTGAYEQYF. In nucleotides, the CDR3 is TGTGCCAGCAGCTTAGAAGGGACAGGGGCCTACGAGCAGTACTTC.

The rearrangement links TRBV11-3 to TRBJ2-3, with a possible D match to TRBD2 (7 bases). CDR3 length: 14 residues. Per germline, CDR1 SGHNT and CDR2 YENEEA. V was clipped by 5 bases and J by 2 bases, with 11 bases between them. The CDR3: CASSGGGPTDTQYF. As DNA, the CDR3 is TGTGCCAGCAGCGGGGGGGGGCCCACAGATACGCAGTATTTT.

The rearrangement links TRBV30 to TRBJ1-5, with D maybe TRBD1 (6 bases). This CDR3 has 16 residues. Trimming stripped 0 bases from V and 6 bases from J, with 18 bases between. Germline V CDR1 and CDR2: GTSNPN, SVGIG (reference sequence). CDR3 loop: CAWSVSFSRGGQPQHF. The CDR3 DNA reads TGTGCCTGGAGTGTGTCATTCAGCAGGGGCGGTCAGCCCCAGCATTTT.

The J gene is TRBJ1-2, the V gene TRBV28; D remains unclear. Germline assignment: CDR1 MDHEN and CDR2 SYDVKM. The length of the CDR3 is 13 residues. V was cut by 8 bases and J by 4 bases, with 14 bases left in between. The CDR3 region is CASFSVQPYGYTF. CDR3 nucleotides: TGTGCCAGCTTTTCAGTCCAACCCTATGGCTACACCTTC.

The V gene is TRBV14, the J gene TRBJ2-1; D might be TRBD1 or TRBD2, each matching 5 bases. Trimming took 4 bases from V and 7 from J, leaving 17 bases between them. This CDR3 has 15 residues. The germline V gene encodes CDR1 SGHDN and CDR2 FVKESK. Written as DNA, the CDR3 is TGTGCCAGCAGCCGCTTGGGGGAGCCGGGAAATGAGCAGTTCTTC. Its protein is CASSRLGEPGNEQFF.